The 4 T cell receptor beta chains reported below all come from one sample, sequenced in a study of cytomegalovirus exposure and HLA in healthy donors. Use of 60 Vbeta and 13 Jbeta primers characterized the PCR. Clones were sequenced by immunoSEQ multiplex PCR, and TCRdb holds only the in-frame ones, with some missing. The data show some 180,000 clones, 80% seen once. Sequencing used PBMCs. The origin of the receptors is a male donor in good health and CMV-seronegative.

This clone was recorded only once. The chain combines TRBV5-4 with TRBJ2-7, with D perhaps TRBD1 (6 bases). CDR3 size: 17 residues. CDR1 and CDR2 from the germline V gene are SGHNT and YYREEE (reference sequence). V lost 2 bases and J lost 6, with 24 bases in between. CDR3 amino acids: CASSLFRGAEASFEQYF. DNA of the CDR3: TGTGCCAGCAGCTTATTCAGGGGCGCCGAAGCGTCTTTCGAGCAGTACTTC. Supplemented by reference TRBV5-4 and TRBJ2-7, the full variable domain reads ETGVTQSPTHLIKTRGQQVTLRCSSQSGHNTVSWYQQALGQGPQFIFQYYREEENGRGNFPPRFSGLQFPNYSSELNVNALELDDSALYLCASSLFRGAEASFEQYFGPGTRLTVT.

This clone was seen only a few times. The V call is TRBV5-6, the J call TRBJ1-2; D unclear. Between the trimmed V and J ends, which lost 3 bases and 4 bases, there was a span of 10 bases. Looked up from germline, CDR1 is SGHDT and CDR2 is YYEEEE. CDR3 size: 13 residues. CDR3 bases: TGTGCCAGCAGCTACCCTGAGGGCTATGGCTACACCTTC. This codes for CASSYPEGYGYTF. Full variable domain (rest looked up from reference TRBV5-6 and TRBJ1-2): DAGVTQSPTHLIKTRGQQVTLRCSPKSGHDTVSWYQQALGQGPQFIFQYYEEEERQRGNFPDRFSGHQFPNYSSELNVNALLLGDSALYLCASSYPEGYGYTFGSGTRLTVV.

This clone was picked up one time. The chain couples TRBV6-5 to TRBJ2-3, with 8 nucleotides matching TRBD2. Germline CDR1 is MNHEY and CDR2 is SVGAGI. The CDR3 spans 15 residues. Trimming at V came to 6 bases and at J to 3 bases, leaving 8 bases not matched to a gene. The CDR3 sequence: CASSLSGVGTDTQYF. CDR3 bases: TGTGCCAGCAGCCTTAGCGGGGTTGGGACAGATACGCAGTATTTT.

The chain is built from TRBV6-1 and TRBJ1-1; D gene uncertain. Germline CDR1 reads MNHNS; CDR2 reads SASEGT. With 1 base removed from V and 11 bases from J, the gap between germline ends came to 11 bases. The CDR3 is 12 amino acids. CDR3 bases: TGTGCCAGCAGTGAAGGAATGGTGAGGGCTTTCTTT. Encoded protein: CASSEGMVRAFF.